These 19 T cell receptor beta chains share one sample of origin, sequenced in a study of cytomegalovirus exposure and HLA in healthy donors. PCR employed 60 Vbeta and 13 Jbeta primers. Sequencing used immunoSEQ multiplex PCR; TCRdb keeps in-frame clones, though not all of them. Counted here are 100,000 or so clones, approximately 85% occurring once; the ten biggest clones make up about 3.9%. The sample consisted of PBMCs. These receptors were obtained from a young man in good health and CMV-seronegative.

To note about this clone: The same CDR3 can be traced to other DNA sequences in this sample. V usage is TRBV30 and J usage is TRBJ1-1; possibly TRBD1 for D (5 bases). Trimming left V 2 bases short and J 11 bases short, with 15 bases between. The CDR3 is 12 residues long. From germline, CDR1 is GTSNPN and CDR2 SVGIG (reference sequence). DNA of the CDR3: TGTGCCTGGAGTCCAGGGTTTTCTTTGGCTTTCTTT. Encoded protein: CAWSPGFSLAFF.

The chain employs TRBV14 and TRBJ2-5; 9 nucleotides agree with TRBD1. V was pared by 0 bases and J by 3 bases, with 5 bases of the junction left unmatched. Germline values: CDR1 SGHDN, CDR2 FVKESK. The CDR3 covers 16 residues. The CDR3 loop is CASSQDSWTGEETQYF. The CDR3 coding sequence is TGTGCCAGCAGCCAAGATTCGTGGACAGGGGAAGAGACCCAGTACTTC.

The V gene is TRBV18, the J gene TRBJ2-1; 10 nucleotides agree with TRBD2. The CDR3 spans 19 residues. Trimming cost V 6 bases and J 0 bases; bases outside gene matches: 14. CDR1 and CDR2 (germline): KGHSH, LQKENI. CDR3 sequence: CASSLEGSGRFSSYNEQFF. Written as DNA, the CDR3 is TGTGCCAGCTCCCTTGAGGGTAGCGGGAGGTTTAGCTCCTACAATGAGCAGTTCTTC.

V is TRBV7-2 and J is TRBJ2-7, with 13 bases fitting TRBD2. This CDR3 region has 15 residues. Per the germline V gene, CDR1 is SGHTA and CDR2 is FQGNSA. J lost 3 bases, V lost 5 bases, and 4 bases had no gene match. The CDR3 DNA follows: TGTGCCAGCAGCCTGGGACTAGCGGGGATCTACGAGCAGTACTTC. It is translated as CASSLGLAGIYEQYF.

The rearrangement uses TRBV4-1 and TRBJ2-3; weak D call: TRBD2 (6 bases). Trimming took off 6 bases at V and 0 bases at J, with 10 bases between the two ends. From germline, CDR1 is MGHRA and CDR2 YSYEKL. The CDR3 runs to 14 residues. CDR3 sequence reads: CASSSGPSTDTQYF. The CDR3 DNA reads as TGCGCCAGCAGTAGCGGTCCTAGCACAGATACGCAGTATTTT.

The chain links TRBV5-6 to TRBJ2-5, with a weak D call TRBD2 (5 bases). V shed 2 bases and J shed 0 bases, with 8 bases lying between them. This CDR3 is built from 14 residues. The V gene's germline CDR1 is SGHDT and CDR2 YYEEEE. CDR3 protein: CASSFREYQETQYF. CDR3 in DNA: TGTGCCAGCAGCTTTCGGGAATACCAAGAGACCCAGTACTTC.

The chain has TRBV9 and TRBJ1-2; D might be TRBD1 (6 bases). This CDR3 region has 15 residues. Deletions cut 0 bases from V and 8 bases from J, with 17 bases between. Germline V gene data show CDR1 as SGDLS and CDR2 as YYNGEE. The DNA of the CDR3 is TGTGCCAGCAGCGTAGATGTCAGTGGGGGGGCCGGCTACACCTTC. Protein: CASSVDVSGGAGYTF.

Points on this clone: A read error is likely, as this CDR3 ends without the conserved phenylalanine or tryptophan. The CDR3 is CAWSAPDTARTDTQYV. The CDR3 nucleotides are TGTGCCTGGAGTGCTCCAGACACTGCTCGCACAGATACGCAGTATGTT. V usage is TRBV30 and J usage is TRBJ2-3; D unresolved. V was cut by 1 base and J by 1 base, with 15 bases left in between. There are 16 residues in the CDR3. Germline values: CDR1 GTSNPN, CDR2 SVGIG (reference sequence).

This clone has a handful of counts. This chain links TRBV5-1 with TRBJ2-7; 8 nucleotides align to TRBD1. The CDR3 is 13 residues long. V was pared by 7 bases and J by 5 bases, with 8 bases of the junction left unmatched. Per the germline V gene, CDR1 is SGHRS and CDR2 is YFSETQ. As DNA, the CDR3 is TGCGCCAGCCGGGACAGGACTTTCGACGAGCAGTACTTC. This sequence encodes CASRDRTFDEQYF.

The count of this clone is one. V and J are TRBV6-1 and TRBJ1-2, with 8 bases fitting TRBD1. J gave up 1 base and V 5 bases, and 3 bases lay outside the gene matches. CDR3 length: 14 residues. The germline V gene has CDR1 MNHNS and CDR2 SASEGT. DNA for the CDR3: TGTGCCAGCAGTACAGGGGGACATAACTATGGCTACACCTTC. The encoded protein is CASSTGGHNYGYTF.

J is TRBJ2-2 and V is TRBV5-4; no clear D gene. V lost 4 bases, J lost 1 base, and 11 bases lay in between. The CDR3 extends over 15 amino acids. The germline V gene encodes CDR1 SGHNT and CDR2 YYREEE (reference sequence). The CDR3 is CASSGPTVNTGELFF. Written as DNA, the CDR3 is TGTGCCAGCAGCGGGCCCACGGTGAACACCGGGGAGCTGTTTTTT. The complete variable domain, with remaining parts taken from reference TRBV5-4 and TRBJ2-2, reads ETGVTQSPTHLIKTRGQQVTLRCSSQSGHNTVSWYQQALGQGPQFIFQYYREEENGRGNFPPRFSGLQFPNYSSELNVNALELDDSALYLCASSGPTVNTGELFFGEGSRLTVL.

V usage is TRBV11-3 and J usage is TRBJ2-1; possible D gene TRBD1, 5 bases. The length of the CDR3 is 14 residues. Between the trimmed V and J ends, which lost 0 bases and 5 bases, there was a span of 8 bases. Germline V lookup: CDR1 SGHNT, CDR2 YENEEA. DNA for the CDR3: TGTGCCAGCAGCTTAGACAGGGTCAACAATGAGCAGTTCTTC. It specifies CASSLDRVNNEQFF.

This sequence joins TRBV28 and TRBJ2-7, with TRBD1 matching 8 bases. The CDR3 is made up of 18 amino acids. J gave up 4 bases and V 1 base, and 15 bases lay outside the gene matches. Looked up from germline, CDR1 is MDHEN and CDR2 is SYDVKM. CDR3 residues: CASSLLRIGRGRLYEQYF. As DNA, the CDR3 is TGTGCCAGCAGTTTATTACGTATCGGCAGGGGGCGCTTGTACGAGCAGTACTTC.

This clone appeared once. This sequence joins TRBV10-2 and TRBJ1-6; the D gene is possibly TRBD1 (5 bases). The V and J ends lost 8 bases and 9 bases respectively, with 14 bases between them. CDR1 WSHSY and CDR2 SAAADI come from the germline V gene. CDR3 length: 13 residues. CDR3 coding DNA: TGCGCCAGCGGATCGGGGGAAATTTCACCCCTCCACTTT. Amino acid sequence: CASGSGEISPLHF.

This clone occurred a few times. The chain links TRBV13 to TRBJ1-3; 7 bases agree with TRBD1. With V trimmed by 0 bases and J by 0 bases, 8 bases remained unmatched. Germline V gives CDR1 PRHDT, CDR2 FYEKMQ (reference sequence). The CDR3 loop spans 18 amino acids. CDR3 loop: CASSLGLGQVVSGNTIYF. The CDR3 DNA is TGTGCCAGCAGCTTAGGCCTAGGACAGGTCGTCTCTGGAAACACCATATATTTT.

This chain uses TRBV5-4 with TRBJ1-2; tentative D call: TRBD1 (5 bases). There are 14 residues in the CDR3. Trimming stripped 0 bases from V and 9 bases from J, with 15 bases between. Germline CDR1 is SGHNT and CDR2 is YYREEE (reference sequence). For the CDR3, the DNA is TGTGCCAGCAGCTTGGATCCCCAGGGTGCGAGCTACACCTTC. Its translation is CASSLDPQGASYTF.

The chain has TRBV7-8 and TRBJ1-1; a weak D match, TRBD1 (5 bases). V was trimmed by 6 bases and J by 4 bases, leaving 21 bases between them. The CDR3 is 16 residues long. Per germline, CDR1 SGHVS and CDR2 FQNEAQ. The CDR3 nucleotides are TGTGCCAGCAGGCTTTCCAGCGGGTATCAGGGCACTGAAGCTTTCTTT. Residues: CASRLSSGYQGTEAFF.

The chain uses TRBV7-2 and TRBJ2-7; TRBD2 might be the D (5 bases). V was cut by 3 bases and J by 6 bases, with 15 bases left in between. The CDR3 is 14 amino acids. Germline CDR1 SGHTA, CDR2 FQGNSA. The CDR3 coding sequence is TGTGCCAGCAGCTTGCGGGCGGGTCGAGCCGAGCAGTACTTC. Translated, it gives CASSLRAGRAEQYF.

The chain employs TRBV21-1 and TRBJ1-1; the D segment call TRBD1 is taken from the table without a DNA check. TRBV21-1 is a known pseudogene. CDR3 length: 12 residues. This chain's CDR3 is CASSKEFSEAFF. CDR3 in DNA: TGTGCCAGCAGCAAAGAATTCAGTGAAGCTTTCTTT.